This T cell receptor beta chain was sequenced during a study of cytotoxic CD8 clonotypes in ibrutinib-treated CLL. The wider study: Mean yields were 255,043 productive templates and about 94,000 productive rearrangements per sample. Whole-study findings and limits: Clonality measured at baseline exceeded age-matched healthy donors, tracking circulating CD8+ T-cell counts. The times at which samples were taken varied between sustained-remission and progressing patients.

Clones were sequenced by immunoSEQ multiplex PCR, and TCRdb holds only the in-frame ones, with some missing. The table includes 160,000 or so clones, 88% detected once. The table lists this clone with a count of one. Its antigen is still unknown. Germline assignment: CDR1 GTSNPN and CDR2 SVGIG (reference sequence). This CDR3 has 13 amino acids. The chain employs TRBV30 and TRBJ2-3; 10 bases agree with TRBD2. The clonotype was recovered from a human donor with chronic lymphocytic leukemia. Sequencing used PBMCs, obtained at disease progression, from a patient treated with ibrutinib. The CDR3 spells CARTSGSTDTQYF. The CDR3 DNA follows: TGTGCTCGGACTAGCGGTAGCACAGATACGCAGTATTTT.